Listed below are T cell receptor beta chains from one sample, sequenced in a study of Graves' ophthalmopathy and Graves' hyperthyroidism. TCRdb re-called the multiplex PCR reads with MiXCR, one entry per CDR3 protein. The table has 360,000 or so distinct CDR3 sequences, about 16% seen once. The sample taken for sequencing was peripheral blood. The receptors come from a woman between 18 and 29 years old with Graves' ophthalmopathy. Both conserved end residues are part of each CDR3. The order of the fields is V gene, J gene, clone size, D gene, CDR3 protein, CDR3 DNA. D genes are given only for firm matches. Clone size is shown for a subset of rows, as once, few, many or a class of expanded clone.

v_gene: TRBV11-2
j_gene: TRBJ2-7
abundance: .
d_gene: TRBD2
CDR3aa: CASSLGPLAGGGHEQYF
CDR3nt: TGTGCCAGCAGCTTAGGTCCACTAGCGGGAGGGGGCCACGAGCAGTACTTC

v_gene: TRBV28
j_gene: TRBJ2-7
abundance: .
d_gene: .
CDR3aa: CASSLAGRPEQYF
CDR3nt: TGTGCCAGCAGTTTGGCGGGCCGCCCGGAGCAGTACTTC

v_gene: TRBV5-1
j_gene: TRBJ2-4
abundance: few
d_gene: .
CDR3aa: CASSREGGNGIQYF
CDR3nt: TGCGCCAGCAGCCGCGAGGGGGGTAATGGCATTCAGTACTTC

v_gene: TRBV12-3/TRBV12-4
j_gene: TRBJ2-3
abundance: many
d_gene: .
CDR3aa: CASSLTGPDTQYF
CDR3nt: TGTGCCAGCAGTTTAACAGGCCCAGATACGCAGTATTTT

v_gene: TRBV4-3
j_gene: TRBJ1-3
abundance: few
d_gene: TRBD1
CDR3aa: CASSQDDRGGNTIYF
CDR3nt: TGCGCCAGCAGCCAAGATGACAGGGGTGGAAACACCATATATTTT

v_gene: TRBV6-2/TRBV6-3
j_gene: TRBJ2-7
abundance: many
d_gene: .
CDR3aa: CASSYLPGHPSSYEQYF
CDR3nt: TGTGCCAGCAGTTACCTACCGGGACACCCCTCCTCCTACGAGCAGTACTTC

v_gene: TRBV2
j_gene: TRBJ1-5
abundance: many
d_gene: TRBD1
CDR3aa: CASRLGQGAVQPQHF
CDR3nt: TGTGCCAGCAGGTTGGGCCAGGGGGCTGTTCAGCCCCAGCATTTT

v_gene: TRBV5-1
j_gene: TRBJ2-5
abundance: many
d_gene: .
CDR3aa: CASSLDGGQETQYF
CDR3nt: TGCGCCAGCAGCTTGGACGGCGGCCAAGAGACCCAGTACTTC

v_gene: TRBV30
j_gene: TRBJ1-3
abundance: many
d_gene: .
CDR3aa: CASGYSGNTIYF
CDR3nt: TGTGCCTCCGGATATTCTGGAAACACCATATATTTT

v_gene: TRBV6-5
j_gene: TRBJ1-1
abundance: many
d_gene: .
CDR3aa: CASRLQENTEAFF
CDR3nt: TGTGCCAGCAGGTTACAGGAGAACACTGAAGCTTTCTTT

v_gene: TRBV9
j_gene: TRBJ2-5
abundance: many
d_gene: .
CDR3aa: CASSAGGGEKTQYF
CDR3nt: TGTGCCAGCAGCGCAGGAGGGGGTGAGAAGACCCAGTACTTC

v_gene: TRBV20-1
j_gene: TRBJ2-7
abundance: .
d_gene: .
CDR3aa: CSARDLLGDSYEQYF
CDR3nt: TGCAGTGCTAGAGATCTTCTCGGAGACTCCTACGAGCAGTACTTC

v_gene: TRBV7-2
j_gene: TRBJ2-5
abundance: many
d_gene: TRBD2
CDR3aa: CASSPLSSGRWETQYF
CDR3nt: TGTGCCAGCAGCCCCCTCTCTAGCGGGAGGTGGGAGACCCAGTACTTC

v_gene: TRBV5-6
j_gene: TRBJ2-7
abundance: many
d_gene: .
CDR3aa: CASSQSGLTYEQYF
CDR3nt: TGTGCCAGCAGCCAGAGCGGGTTAACCTACGAGCAGTACTTC

v_gene: TRBV7-9
j_gene: TRBJ2-7
abundance: many
d_gene: .
CDR3aa: CASSSRDIGAYEQYF
CDR3nt: TGTGCCAGCAGCTCCAGGGACATCGGGGCATACGAGCAGTACTTC

v_gene: TRBV27
j_gene: TRBJ2-4
abundance: .
d_gene: TRBD1
CDR3aa: CASSVGGAADIQYF
CDR3nt: TGTGCCAGCAGTGTAGGGGGCGCGGCAGACATTCAGTACTTC

v_gene: TRBV28
j_gene: TRBJ1-5
abundance: many
d_gene: .
CDR3aa: CASRPVIGTTSNQPQHF
CDR3nt: TGTGCCAGCAGACCTGTAATTGGGACAACTAGCAATCAGCCCCAGCATTTT

v_gene: TRBV29-1
j_gene: TRBJ2-7
abundance: many
d_gene: .
CDR3aa: CSVGGRAATYEQYF
CDR3nt: TGCAGCGTTGGAGGGCGAGCGGCTACCTACGAGCAGTACTTC

v_gene: TRBV20-1
j_gene: TRBJ1-6
abundance: many
d_gene: .
CDR3aa: CSARGMRSSYNSPLHF
CDR3nt: TGCAGTGCTAGGGGGATGCGGAGCTCCTATAATTCACCCCTCCACTTT

v_gene: TRBV7-2
j_gene: TRBJ2-5
abundance: many
d_gene: .
CDR3aa: CASSFRVRGQVQETQYF
CDR3nt: TGTGCCAGCAGCTTCAGGGTGAGGGGTCAGGTTCAAGAGACCCAGTACTTC

v_gene: TRBV6-2/TRBV6-3
j_gene: TRBJ1-2
abundance: .
d_gene: .
CDR3aa: CASSYVGLHYGYTF
CDR3nt: TGTGCCAGCAGTTACGTGGGCCTGCACTATGGCTACACCTTC

v_gene: TRBV6-1
j_gene: TRBJ2-7
abundance: many
d_gene: TRBD1
CDR3aa: CASSPRTGPRSEQYF
CDR3nt: TGTGCCAGCAGCCCCCGGACAGGCCCTCGATCCGAGCAGTACTTC

v_gene: TRBV6-5
j_gene: TRBJ2-7
abundance: many
d_gene: .
CDR3aa: CASVAARSNYEQYF
CDR3nt: TGTGCCAGCGTCGCGGCCCGGTCTAACTACGAGCAGTACTTC

v_gene: TRBV6-1
j_gene: TRBJ1-5
abundance: .
d_gene: .
CDR3aa: CASMDGSNQPQHF
CDR3nt: TGTGCCAGCATGGACGGGAGCAATCAGCCCCAGCATTTT

v_gene: TRBV2
j_gene: TRBJ1-5
abundance: .
d_gene: TRBD1
CDR3aa: CASNRQGSDQPQHF
CDR3nt: TGTGCCAGCAACCGACAGGGTTCGGATCAGCCCCAGCATTTT

v_gene: TRBV10-3
j_gene: TRBJ1-5
abundance: .
d_gene: .
CDR3aa: CAIRGFNQPQHF
CDR3nt: TGTGCCATCAGAGGTTTTAATCAGCCCCAGCATTTT

v_gene: TRBV6-2/TRBV6-3
j_gene: TRBJ1-1
abundance: many
d_gene: .
CDR3aa: CASSVRSEAFF
CDR3nt: TGTGCCAGCAGCGTAAGGTCTGAAGCTTTCTTT

v_gene: TRBV6-5
j_gene: TRBJ1-2
abundance: many
d_gene: .
CDR3aa: CASSYRAAGGYTF
CDR3nt: TGTGCCAGCAGTTACCGGGCAGCCGGTGGCTACACCTTC

v_gene: TRBV30
j_gene: TRBJ1-2
abundance: few
d_gene: .
CDR3aa: CAWMGGKGYGYTF
CDR3nt: TGTGCCTGGATGGGGGGCAAAGGCTATGGCTACACCTTC

v_gene: TRBV7-9
j_gene: TRBJ2-5
abundance: many
d_gene: TRBD2
CDR3aa: CASSPLFRGEQETQYF
CDR3nt: TGTGCCAGCAGCCCTTTATTTCGGGGGGAGCAAGAGACCCAGTACTTC

v_gene: TRBV25-1
j_gene: TRBJ2-7
abundance: many
d_gene: .
CDR3aa: CASSEGSGSWSEQYF
CDR3nt: TGTGCCAGCAGTGAAGGGAGCGGCTCGTGGAGTGAGCAGTACTTC

v_gene: TRBV20-1
j_gene: TRBJ2-1
abundance: many
d_gene: .
CDR3aa: CSARPSSSYNEQFF
CDR3nt: TGCAGTGCTAGACCTTCTAGCTCCTACAATGAGCAGTTCTTC

v_gene: TRBV20-1
j_gene: TRBJ2-7
abundance: .
d_gene: TRBD2
CDR3aa: CSARGGTSGTYEQYF
CDR3nt: TGCAGTGCTAGAGGGGGGACTAGCGGAACCTACGAGCAGTACTTC

v_gene: TRBV27
j_gene: TRBJ2-4
abundance: once
d_gene: TRBD2
CDR3aa: CASSSRTSGSDIQYF
CDR3nt: TGTGCCAGCAGTTCCCGGACTAGCGGGAGTGACATTCAGTACTTC

v_gene: TRBV6-1
j_gene: TRBJ2-5
abundance: many
d_gene: .
CDR3aa: CASTSGSGAETQYF
CDR3nt: TGTGCCAGCACCAGCGGGTCGGGGGCCGAGACCCAGTACTTC